These 25 T cell receptor beta chains were all obtained from the same sample, sequenced in a study of type 1 regulatory T cells (dated by TCRdb to the early 2020s). Their specific antigens are unknown. The run used an Illumina MiSeq. TCRdb trimmed public reads at Q25 via fastp, called clones via MiXCR and kept in-frame beta chains. Entries that share a CDR3 protein sequence are merged under the most common genes and DNA. The sample records about 65,000 distinct CDR3 sequences, around 49% of which are singletons. The leading ten clones occupy about 2.1% of the sample. Sequencing used cultured non-Tr1 T cells, either the whole culture or a sorted T cell fraction (not recorded which). The cell subset or site label for this specimen denotes: non-Tr1 population from the T-allo10 product. These receptors were obtained from a human donor in good health.

The sample holds a few counts of this clonotype. The chain uses TRBV20-1 and TRBJ2-2, with D unclear. Trimming removed 4 bases from V and 0 bases from J, with 0 bases in between. Germline lookup yields CDR1 DFQATT and CDR2 SNEGSKA (reference sequence). The CDR3 contains 11 residues. CDR3: CSATNTGELFF. CDR3 nucleotides: TGCAGTGCTACGAACACCGGGGAGCTGTTTTTT.

The CDR3 is CASSHNSATDTQYF. CDR3 nucleotide sequence: TGCGCCAGCAGCCACAACTCAGCGACAGATACGCAGTATTTT. V gene TRBV4-1 combines with J gene TRBJ2-3; no clear D gene. CDR3 length: 14 residues. Germline loops: CDR1 MGHRA, CDR2 YSYEKL. The ends were cut back, 3 bases at V and 3 bases at J, with 10 bases in the middle.

This clonotype counts as medium-sized. The V and J genes are TRBV29-1 and TRBJ2-1; tentatively, D is TRBD1 (5 bases). Trimming took 6 bases from V and 5 from J, leaving 11 bases between them. The CDR3 is made up of 12 amino acids. The V gene's germline CDR1 is SQVTM and CDR2 ANQGSEA. CDR3 DNA sequence: TGCAGCGTGGGGCGCGAGGACAATGAGCAGTTCTTC. Translated: CSVGREDNEQFF.

The chain couples TRBV4-3 to TRBJ2-1; the match to TRBD2 covers 12 bases. J gave up 4 bases and V 5 bases, and 6 bases lay outside the gene matches. The CDR3 extends over 16 amino acids. Germline V gene sequence: CDR1 LGHNA, CDR2 YSLEER. The DNA of the CDR3 is TGCGCCAGCAGCGCCCTAGCGGGGGGGCAGTACAATGAGCAGTTCTTC. Amino acid sequence: CASSALAGGQYNEQFF.

The chain employs TRBV12-3 or TRBV12-4 and TRBJ1-2; D not certain. Between the trimmed V and J ends, which lost 1 base and 5 bases, there was a span of 8 bases. The CDR3 covers 13 residues. The CDR3 loop reads CASSLGEGYGYTF. CDR3 sequence (DNA): TGTGCCAGCAGTTTAGGGGAGGGTTATGGCTACACCTTC.

The V gene is TRBV6-2 or TRBV6-3, the J gene TRBJ1-4; 12 bases fit TRBD1. Germline loops: CDR1 MNHEY, CDR2 SVGEGT. J was trimmed by 8 bases and V by 8 bases; bases with no gene match: 9. The length of the CDR3 is 15 residues. CDR3 protein: CASRGTGGSGEKLFF. The CDR3, as DNA: TGTGCCAGCCGTGGGACAGGGGGCAGTGGGGAAAAACTGTTTTTT.

This clonotype showed up many times. The genes are TRBV12-3 or TRBV12-4 and TRBJ1-6, with a weak D call TRBD1 (5 bases). V was trimmed by 4 bases and J by 10 bases, leaving 14 bases between them. The CDR3 extends over 14 amino acids. This CDR3 is CASSSDGTWSPLHF. The CDR3 region has the DNA TGTGCCAGCAGTTCCGACGGGACCTGGTCACCCCTCCACTTT.

This clonotype came up a few times. The J gene is TRBJ2-1, the V gene TRBV28, with 10 bases aligning to TRBD1. The CDR3 loop spans 16 amino acids. Germline values: CDR1 MDHEN, CDR2 SYDVKM. The trim removed 5 bases at V and 4 bases at J, leaving 8 bases unmatched. The CDR3 DNA is TGTGCCAGCAGTCCCCCAAGGACAGGGGGGTACAATGAGCAGTTCTTC. It is translated as CASSPPRTGGYNEQFF.

J is TRBJ1-1 and V is TRBV20-1, with a weak D call TRBD1 (5 bases). Trimming took 5 bases from V and 4 from J, leaving 23 bases between them. In germline, CDR1 is DFQATT, CDR2 SNEGSKA (reference sequence). CDR3 size: 16 residues. CDR3 amino acids: CSAPNRGRELGTEAFF. The CDR3 nucleotides are TGCAGTGCTCCGAACCGGGGCAGGGAATTAGGCACTGAAGCTTTCTTT.

The chain is built from TRBV20-1 and TRBJ2-7; TRBD2 matches 11 bases. Germline CDR1 reads DFQATT; CDR2 reads SNEGSKA (reference sequence). The J segment lost 2 bases and the V segment lost 0 bases, leaving 12 bases of the junction unmatched. CDR3 length: 18 residues. In DNA, the CDR3 is TGCAGTGCTAGAGATGATCTGATGCCTAGCGGGAGGACCTACGAGCAGTACTTC. Residues: CSARDDLMPSGRTYEQYF.

This clonotype occurred a few times. The chain recombines TRBV30 with TRBJ1-2; D is possibly TRBD1 (5 bases). V was pared by 5 bases and J by 3 bases, with 13 bases between. This CDR3 is 13 amino acids long. The germline gives CDR1 GTSNPN, CDR2 SVGIG (reference sequence). The chain's CDR3 is CAWSDGGDYGYTF. The DNA for the CDR3 is TGTGCCTGGTCAGACGGGGGTGACTATGGCTACACCTTC.

CDR3 in DNA: TGTGCCAGCAGTTACTCTAGCGGGGGAGGCACAGATACGCAGTATTTT. Its protein product is CASSYSSGGGTDTQYF. J is TRBJ2-3 and V is TRBV6-2 or TRBV6-3; TRBD2 aligns across 9 bases. The trim removed 0 bases at V and 1 base at J, leaving 2 bases unmatched. The CDR3 has 16 amino acids. CDR1 and CDR2 (germline): MNHEY, SVGEGT.

The chain combines TRBV6-1 with TRBJ1-4; a possible D gene is TRBD1 (5 bases). The CDR3 has 15 amino acids. The V and J ends lost 4 bases and 8 bases respectively, with 17 bases between them. Germline V gene lookup returns CDR1 MNHNS and CDR2 SASEGT. The DNA of the CDR3 is TGTGCCAGCAGTGCCTCTTCCAGGGATAGGGAAAAACTGTTTTTT. Residues: CASSASSRDREKLFF.

This clonotype was counted a few times. The gene calls are TRBV7-9 and TRBJ2-1; no clear D gene. Trimming pared 3 bases from V and 5 bases from J, leaving 11 bases between. The CDR3 is 14 amino acids. CDR1 is SEHNR and CDR2 is FQNEAQ in the germline V gene (reference sequence). The CDR3 DNA follows: TGTGCCAGCAGCTTGTGGGGTGCTCACAATGAGCAGTTCTTC. Amino acids: CASSLWGAHNEQFF.

This clonotype was observed a handful of times. The rearrangement links TRBV4-1 to TRBJ2-1, with D possibly being TRBD2 (5 bases). Per germline, CDR1 MGHRA and CDR2 YSYEKL. This CDR3 has 17 residues. V gave up 2 bases and J gave up 0 bases, with 14 bases separating them. The CDR3 region is CASSQTRLTRSYNEQFF. In DNA, the CDR3 is TGCGCCAGCAGCCAAACCCGACTAACCCGCTCCTACAATGAGCAGTTCTTC.

This rearrangement joins TRBV28 to TRBJ2-2; 11 bases agree with TRBD1. CDR1 is MDHEN, CDR2 SYDVKM, per germline. The CDR3 has 14 residues. The V gene end was trimmed by 6 bases and the J gene end by 6 bases; junction bases not matched to a gene: 3. The CDR3 sequence is CASRGTGGPGELFF. CDR3 sequence (DNA): TGTGCCAGCAGGGGGACAGGGGGTCCCGGGGAGCTGTTTTTT. The full variable domain, with the rest looked up from reference TRBV28 and TRBJ2-2, is DVKVTQSSRYLVKRTGEKVFLECVQDMDHENMFWYRQDPGLGLRLIYFSYDVKMKEKGDIPEGYSVSREKKERFSLILESASTNQTSMYLCASRGTGGPGELFFGEGSRLTVL.

With regard to this clonotype: Germline is not matched at one junction end, which may reflect a read error. The rearrangement uses TRBV5-1 and TRBJ1-1; tentatively, D is TRBD1 (6 bases). The CDR3 contains 18 residues. The germline V gene has CDR1 SGHRS and CDR2 YFSETQ. For the CDR3, the DNA is TGCGCCAGCAGCTTGGGTCAGGGGACGAAGGTGAAAAACACCGAAGCTTTCTTT. The encoded protein is CASSLGQGTKVKNTEAFF.

Many counts were recorded for this clonotype. The chain couples TRBV12-3 or TRBV12-4 to TRBJ2-3; 7 nucleotides align to TRBD1. The length of the CDR3 is 14 residues. With 5 bases clipped from V and 1 base from J, the junction kept 3 bases outside the gene matches. The CDR3, as DNA: TGTGCCAGCAGTCCCGGGACAGGCACAGATACGCAGTATTTT. It yields the protein CASSPGTGTDTQYF.

The rearrangement uses TRBV4-2 and TRBJ2-7, with 7 positions matching TRBD2. This CDR3 comprises 15 residues. Per the germline V gene, CDR1 is LGHNA and CDR2 is YNFKEQ. V lost 2 bases, J lost 1 base, and 5 bases stayed unmatched. The CDR3 DNA is TGTGCCAGCAGCCAATCTAGCGGTCTATCCTACGAGCAGTACTTC. It encodes CASSQSSGLSYEQYF.

In its sample, this clonotype was seen a few times. The V gene is TRBV10-3, the J gene TRBJ2-2; tentative D call: TRBD1 (5 bases). V dropped 4 bases and J dropped 7 bases, with 16 bases sitting between them. From germline, CDR1 is ENHRY and CDR2 SYGVKD. The CDR3 spans 15 residues. CDR3 in amino acids: CAISVDSSIGGELFF. The CDR3 region has the DNA TGTGCCATCAGTGTTGACAGCAGCATTGGCGGGGAGCTGTTTTTT.

CDR3: CACRQGRNYGYTF. The CDR3 DNA reads as TGTGCCTGCCGACAGGGCCGCAACTATGGCTACACCTTC. The V call is TRBV30, the J call TRBJ1-2; 7 bases map to TRBD1. The CDR3 extends over 13 amino acids. Germline V gene lookup returns CDR1 GTSNPN and CDR2 SVGIG (reference sequence). Unmatched junction bases numbered 6, after V lost 6 bases and J lost 2 bases. The full variable domain, in which reference TRBV30 and TRBJ1-2 provide the parts outside the CDR3, is SQTIHQWPATLVQPVGSPLSLECTVEGTSNPNLYWYRQAAGRGLQLLFYSVGIGQISSEVPQNLSASRPQDRQFILSSKKLLLSDSGFYLCACRQGRNYGYTFGSGTRLTVV.

This clonotype was recorded many times. V and J are TRBV12-3 or TRBV12-4 and TRBJ2-1; D is tentatively TRBD1 or TRBD2 (5 bases each). There are 16 residues in the CDR3. V gave up 5 bases and J gave up 7 bases, with 21 bases separating them. In DNA, the CDR3 is TGTGCCAGCAGTCCTTACTTAATTGACTGGGGGAATGAGCAGTTCTTC. Encoded protein: CASSPYLIDWGNEQFF.

The V call is TRBV2, the J call TRBJ2-7; 11 bases line up with TRBD1. The CDR3 totals 14 residues. With V trimmed by 7 bases and J by 3 bases, 5 bases remained unmatched. Germline-derived CDR1 and CDR2 are SNHLY and FYNNEI. The CDR3 spells CASTQGQGGYEQYF. CDR3 nucleotides: TGTGCCAGCACTCAGGGACAGGGGGGCTACGAGCAGTACTTC.

This sequence joins TRBV11-3 and TRBJ1-5; tentatively, D is TRBD1 (5 bases). This CDR3 has 16 amino acids. The germline CDR1 and CDR2 sequences are SGHNT and YENEEA. The ends were cut back, 3 bases at V and 6 bases at J, with 18 bases in the middle. The CDR3 loop is CASSFLQPQGGQPQHF. CDR3 bases: TGTGCCAGCAGCTTCCTCCAGCCTCAGGGTGGTCAGCCCCAGCATTTT.

This sequence joins TRBV6-2 or TRBV6-3 and TRBJ1-5; no firm D call. Germline V gives CDR1 MNHEY, CDR2 SVGEGT. Trimming removed 6 bases from V and 6 bases from J, with 18 bases in between. The CDR3 runs 15 residues. CDR3 in amino acids: CASRSVTGLGQPQHF. For the CDR3, the DNA is TGTGCCAGCAGGTCGGTAACGGGGTTGGGTCAGCCCCAGCATTTT.